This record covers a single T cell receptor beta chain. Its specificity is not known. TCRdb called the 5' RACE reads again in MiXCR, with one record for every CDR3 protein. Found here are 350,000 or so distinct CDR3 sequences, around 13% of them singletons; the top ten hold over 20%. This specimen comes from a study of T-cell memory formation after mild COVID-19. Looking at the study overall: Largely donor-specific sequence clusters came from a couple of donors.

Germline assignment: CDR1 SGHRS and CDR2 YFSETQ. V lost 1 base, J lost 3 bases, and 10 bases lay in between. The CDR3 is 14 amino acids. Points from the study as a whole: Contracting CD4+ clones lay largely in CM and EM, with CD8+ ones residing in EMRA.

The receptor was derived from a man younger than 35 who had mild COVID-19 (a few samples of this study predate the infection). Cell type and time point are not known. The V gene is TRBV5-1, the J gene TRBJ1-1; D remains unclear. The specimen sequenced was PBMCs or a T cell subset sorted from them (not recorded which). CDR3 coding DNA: TGCGCCAGCAGCTTGTTAGACACCTACACTGAAGCTTTCTTT. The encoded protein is CASSLLDTYTEAFF.